The entry below gives a single T cell receptor (beta chain) sequence along with its context. The library labeled individual cDNA molecules by adding unique molecular identifiers to them. Each CDR3 protein gets one entry after TCRdb re-called the RACE reads with MiXCR. This sample has 95,000 to 130,000 distinct CDR3 sequences; roughly 12% occur once, and the top ten carry about 1.4%. As to time point: patch test 1, 2 weeks after DPC sensitization. Treatment of the sample: therapeutic diphenylcyclopropenone sensitization with weekly scalp DPC. Venepuncture was done earlier than the placement of each patch test. Donors were 18 to 70-year-old alopecia patients suitable for DPC. This sample was included in a study of human T cells and chemical hapten exposure. Germline V CDR1 and CDR2: MDHEN, SYDVKM. The CDR3 is 16 amino acids. The ends were cut back, 3 bases at V and 0 bases at J, with 13 bases in the middle.

The chain links TRBV28 to TRBJ2-3; D tentatively fits TRBD1 or TRBD2 (5 bases each). Sequencing used whole blood, obtained in connection with sensitization to the hapten diphenylcyclopropenone (DPC). The clonotype originates from a woman in her fifties or sixties with alopecia areata. Some clones in this sample may be carry-over from other donors' samples. Here the CDR3 reads CASSFPGRESTDTQYF. The CDR3 DNA reads TGTGCCAGCAGTTTTCCGGGACGAGAGAGCACAGATACGCAGTATTTT.